This is a list of T cell receptor beta chains from one sample in a study of shared clonotypes between healthy human individuals. The table came from immunoSEQ multiplex PCR; TCRdb's copy has only in-frame clones and leaves some out. This repertoire shows roughly 2,000,000 clones, about 94% found once; its top ten account for about 1.7%. The material sequenced was naive CD8+ T cells from PBMCs. The receptors stem from a young man in good health. Some clones in this sample may be carry-over from other donors' samples. Both conserved end residues are part of each CDR3. The order of the fields is V gene, clone size, CDR3 length, J gene, D gene, CDR3 DNA, CDR3 protein. A D gene is named only where the DNA matches it firmly. Part of the rows lack a size; the others show once, few, many or a class for expanded clones.

v_call: TRBV19; clone_size: NA; cdr3_length: 14; j_call: TRBJ2-7; d_call: TRBD1; cdr3_nt: TGTGCCAGTAGTATAGCGGGACAGGTCTACGAGCAGTACTTC; cdr3_aa: CASSIAGQVYEQYF
v_call: TRBV5-6; clone_size: NA; cdr3_length: 14; j_call: TRBJ2-7; d_call: TRBD1; cdr3_nt: TGTGCCAGCAGCTCCGGGACAGGGAACTACGAGCAGTACTTC; cdr3_aa: CASSSGTGNYEQYF
v_call: TRBV19; clone_size: NA; cdr3_length: 14; j_call: TRBJ2-5; d_call: TRBD1; cdr3_nt: TGTGCCAGTAGACAGGACAGGCTTGAAGAGACCCAGTACTTC; cdr3_aa: CASRQDRLEETQYF
v_call: TRBV27; clone_size: NA; cdr3_length: 13; j_call: TRBJ1-1; d_call: TRBD1; cdr3_nt: TGTGCCAGCCTGGACAGGGAGGGCACTGAAGCTTTCTTT; cdr3_aa: CASLDREGTEAFF
v_call: TRBV7-9; clone_size: few; cdr3_length: 15; j_call: TRBJ1-1; d_call: TRBD1; cdr3_nt: TGTGCCAGCAGCCCGGGACAGGGGACGAACACTGAAGCTTTCTTT; cdr3_aa: CASSPGQGTNTEAFF
v_call: TRBV5-6; clone_size: NA; cdr3_length: 11; j_call: TRBJ2-3; d_call: NA; cdr3_nt: TGTGCCAGCAGCTTGACGGAGACGCAGTATTTT; cdr3_aa: CASSLTETQYF
v_call: TRBV7-9; clone_size: once; cdr3_length: 16; j_call: TRBJ1-5; d_call: TRBD1; cdr3_nt: TGTGCCAGCAGCTTAGAGGGACAGGGAATCAATCAGCCCCAGCATTTT; cdr3_aa: CASSLEGQGINQPQHF
v_call: TRBV10-2; clone_size: NA; cdr3_length: 15; j_call: TRBJ2-1; d_call: NA; cdr3_nt: TGCGCCAGCAGTGAGTCGACCTTCATATACAATGAGCAGTTCTTC; cdr3_aa: CASSESTFIYNEQFF
v_call: TRBV25-1; clone_size: NA; cdr3_length: 14; j_call: TRBJ2-5; d_call: NA; cdr3_nt: TGTGCCAGCAGTGAGGGGGGGGGCTGGGAGACCCAGTACTTC; cdr3_aa: CASSEGGGWETQYF
v_call: TRBV7-8; clone_size: NA; cdr3_length: 15; j_call: TRBJ1-1; d_call: NA; cdr3_nt: TGTGCCAGCAGCTTTCGTTTACCGGGACGATATGAAGCTTTCTTT; cdr3_aa: CASSFRLPGRYEAFF
v_call: TRBV5-4; clone_size: NA; cdr3_length: 13; j_call: TRBJ2-1; d_call: NA; cdr3_nt: TGTGCCAGCCACAAAAGGGCTTACAATGAGCAGTTCTTC; cdr3_aa: CASHKRAYNEQFF
v_call: TRBV7-8; clone_size: NA; cdr3_length: 12; j_call: TRBJ1-1; d_call: NA; cdr3_nt: TGTGCCACCCTACAGGAGAACACTGAAGCTTTCTTT; cdr3_aa: CATLQENTEAFF
v_call: TRBV28; clone_size: NA; cdr3_length: 15; j_call: TRBJ2-1; d_call: NA; cdr3_nt: TGTGCCAGCAGTTTTCGGGCCGTCTCCTACAATGAGCAGTTCTTC; cdr3_aa: CASSFRAVSYNEQFF
v_call: TRBV5-1; clone_size: NA; cdr3_length: 14; j_call: TRBJ2-2; d_call: NA; cdr3_nt: TGCGCCAGCAGCTTAGCCAAAAACACCGGGGAGCTGTTTTTT; cdr3_aa: CASSLAKNTGELFF
v_call: TRBV7-9; clone_size: once; cdr3_length: 16; j_call: TRBJ2-7; d_call: TRBD1; cdr3_nt: TGTGCCAGCAGCTCATCCGACAGGGGGCGACCCTACGAGCAGTACTTC; cdr3_aa: CASSSSDRGRPYEQYF
v_call: TRBV9; clone_size: once; cdr3_length: 15; j_call: TRBJ1-1; d_call: TRBD1; cdr3_nt: TGTGCCAGCAGCCTAGGGACAGGGGGCCGTACTGAAGCTTTCTTT; cdr3_aa: CASSLGTGGRTEAFF